The TCR beta chain described here comes from a study of identifying expanded T cells in peripheral blood (dated by TCRdb to about 2019). For the study in its entirety: Technical replicates were generated by sequencing separate aliquots of the same genomic DNA pool, and four replicates were compared pairwise.

What the research found in general, with its limitations: About 1.3 differentially abundant clones were flagged by the binomial model between technical replicates, whereas about 15 and 18 were flagged over approximately two weeks and four weeks, respectively. Across all healthy donors, variance in clone template counts between approximately two-week samples was found to increase significantly with total template count. Across all healthy-donor time intervals, the beta-binomial model significantly lowered both the number of clones called differentially abundant and the false-positive rate. The authors expected biological variance in healthy repertoires might increase further over much longer intervals such as months to years.

During the collection period, no infections or other immune events were recorded for the healthy donors. Time-dependent variance in a beta-binomial model of T-cell clone differential abundance was calibrated using healthy-donor blood repertoires as a training cohort. The training cohort comprised roughly 10 healthy donors, 3 female and 7 male. Donor ages ranged from about 29 to 65 years, with an average of around 45 years. Whole blood, obtained from a commercial supplier, was collected from each healthy donor at three time points spaced roughly 2 weeks apart. Genomic DNA was extracted from unsorted whole blood for immunosequencing. TCRbeta CDR3 regions were profiled by bias-controlled multiplex PCR amplification of genomic DNA with the immunoSEQ Assay. On the study's bioinformatics: To quantify the absolute abundance of each unique TCRbeta CDR3 region, the sequences were collapsed and filtered. Differential abundance was tested with a binomial (Fisher-equivalent) model and with a beta-binomial model adding time-dependent variance fitted from healthy donors. Clones with fewer than 5 combined templates were removed, and differential abundance was called for clones with a Benjamini-Hochberg FDR below 0.01. Beta-binomial variance was modeled as a function of total template count across the two samples using the form v = (b*log(k)+a)^2. TCRdb carries this immuneACCESS record with in-frame sequences only. Its versions omit some clonotypes, under half of them owing to an unresolved V gene in the studies checked, with the rest unexplained. V and J calls and clone size are those listed in that table; D and trimming were worked out from the DNA. The sample has under 100,000 clones on record, around 84% of them singletons. The leading ten clones occupy 3.5% to 5.5% of the sample.

There are a few counts of this clone. No antigen is known for it. No base-level quality is on record; no much larger clone is a single base apart. The sequence was collected from a person between 18 and 70 years old in good health. Sequencing was performed on blood.

The DNA sequence follows: TGTGCCACCAGCAGAGATCTGGGCCACGAGCAGTACTTC. Translated, this is CATSRDLGHEQYF. The rearranged segments are TRBV15 and TRBJ2-7; the D gene remains uncertain. CDR1 LNHNV and CDR2 YYDKDF were looked up in the germline V gene (reference sequence). The CDR3, from cysteine to phenylalanine, totals 13 residues. The read is trimmed to its CDR3 DNA, 39 bases read in frame from base 1. The trim is 0 bases for V and 5 bases for J, with a gap of 8 bases between the germline ends.